A selection of T cell receptor beta chains follows, all from one sample in a study of cytomegalovirus exposure and HLA in healthy donors. Measured with immunoSEQ multiplex PCR; TCRdb has only the in-frame clones, and not every one. This sample has about 120,000 clones, with 75% to 80% found just once. The sample was PBMCs. All receptors derive from a woman aged 25-40 years in good health and CMV-seropositive. The CDR3 runs from the conserved cysteine through the conserved F or W. The D gene is left open where the match is weak. The size entry is marked missing in some rows and otherwise reads once, few, many or a size class.

TRBJ2-1 TRBV5-1 TRBD2 once TGCGCCAGCAGCTTGGCCGGGGCTAGCGGGGGGCCGAGCTCCTACAATGAGCAGTTCTTC CASSLAGASGGPSSYNEQFF
TRBJ2-1 TRBV7-7 TRBD2 - TGTGCCAGCAGCTTAGGTAGCGGGGGGGCGGGAGATGAGCAGTTCTTC CASSLGSGGAGDEQFF
TRBJ1-5 TRBV7-2 - - TGTGCCAGCAGCTTAGAGTCCGGGGGGCAGCCCCAGCATTTT CASSLESGGQPQHF
TRBJ2-5 TRBV15 - - TGTGCCACCAGCAGAGGGCGACAGGTACAAGAGACCCAGTACTTC CATSRGRQVQETQYF
TRBJ1-1 TRBV5-1 TRBD1 once TGCGCCAGCAGCGGCCGACAGGGGACAATGAACACTGAAGCTTTCTTT CASSGRQGTMNTEAFF
TRBJ1-2 TRBV2 - - TGTGCCAGCAGTCCAGGACAGTTGGGTGGCTACACCTTC CASSPGQLGGYTF
TRBJ1-5 TRBV5-6 - - TGTGCCAGCAGCTTGTGGGACACTCCCAATCAGCCCCAGCATTTT CASSLWDTPNQPQHF
TRBJ2-1 TRBV28 TRBD1 - TGTGCCAGCAGAGGGACAGAACTGTACAATGAGCAGTTCTTC CASRGTELYNEQFF
TRBJ2-5 TRBV7-9 - once TGTGCCAGCACCCAGGGCATAGACCCACTCAGGGAGACCCAGTACTTC CASTQGIDPLRETQYF
TRBJ1-1 TRBV9 - - TGTGCCAGCAGCGCCGCCGGGGGGCGCATGAACACTGAAGCTTTCTTT CASSAAGGRMNTEAFF
TRBJ1-5 TRBV7-9 TRBD1 - TGTGCCAGCAGCTTAGGACAGGGGAATAGCAATCAGCCCCAGCATTTT CASSLGQGNSNQPQHF
TRBJ2-6 TRBV13 TRBD1 once TGTGCCAGCAGCTTAACAGGGGCTGGGGCCAACGTCCTGACTTTC CASSLTGAGANVLTF
TRBJ2-3 TRBV6-1 TRBD2 few TGTGCCACCGTACGGGGGGGCGGCACAGATACGCAGTATTTT CATVRGGGTDTQYF
TRBJ1-3 TRBV5-4 - - TGTGCCAGCAGCTTGGCCGGGGGAGGATCTGGAAACACCATATATTTT CASSLAGGGSGNTIYF
TRBJ1-2 TRBV4-1 TRBD1 few TGCGCCAGCAGCCAAGACAGGGGGCGGAATGGCTACACCTTC CASSQDRGRNGYTF
TRBJ2-2 TRBV28 - few TGTGCCAGCAGTTTAGGCGGGCGGACCGGGGAGCTGTTTTTT CASSLGGRTGELFF
TRBJ2-2 TRBV7-9 TRBD1 - TGTGCCAGCAGAACTGGGACAGGGACGAACACCGGGGAGCTGTTTTTT CASRTGTGTNTGELFF
TRBJ2-7 TRBV10-3 TRBD2 - TGTGCCACCGCTAGCGGGGGGGCGGACGAGCAGTACTTC CATASGGADEQYF
TRBJ1-1 TRBV6-1 - - TGTGCCACGACCCTAACTCCTGCGGGGTTTACTGAAGCTTTCTTT CATTLTPAGFTEAFF
TRBJ2-2 TRBV30 - once TGTGCCTGGAGTCGCGGCCGGTCCGGGACCGGGGAGCTGTTTTTT CAWSRGRSGTGELFF
TRBJ2-1 TRBV28 - - TGTGCCAGCAGTTTTTATAACAATGAGCAGTTCTTC CASSFYNNEQFF
TRBJ1-4 TRBV9 TRBD1 - TGTGCCAGCAGCCGGGGACAGCTAAATGAAAAACTGTTTTTT CASSRGQLNEKLFF
TRBJ2-7 TRBV5-4 - - TGTGCCAGCAGCTTGGGGGCCGGACAGAACTACGAGCAGTACTTC CASSLGAGQNYEQYF
TRBJ2-2 TRBV4-1 - - TGCGCCAGCAGCCTAGTGTCTCAGGGAGGGGGACCCGGGGAGCTGTTTTTT CASSLVSQGGGPGELFF
TRBJ2-5 TRBV19 TRBD2 - TGTGCCAGTAGTGTTAGCGGGGGGCCCCAAGAGACCCAGTACTTC CASSVSGGPQETQYF
TRBJ1-1 TRBV5-4 - - TGTGCCAGCAGCTTGCAGGGTCGACGGGTCACTGAAGCTTTCTTT CASSLQGRRVTEAFF
TRBJ2-3 TRBV5-4 - - TGTGCCAGCAGCTTGTACCAGGGTGTAACGCAGTATTTT CASSLYQGVTQYF
TRBJ1-4 TRBV6-5 - few TGTGCCAGCAGTCCGACAGCAACTAATGAAAAACTGTTTTTT CASSPTATNEKLFF
TRBJ1-1 TRBV4-3 TRBD1 - TGCGCCAGCAGCCACCTTGAGGACAGGGCGGCGGGGACTGAAGCTTTCTTT CASSHLEDRAAGTEAFF
TRBJ1-2 TRBV6-1 - - TGTGCCAGCAGTGATCGGTTCAACTATGGCTACACCTTC CASSDRFNYGYTF
TRBJ1-6 TRBV27 - - TGTGCCAGCAGTTTATACGGCCCGGGACAATCCAATTCACCCCTCCACTTT CASSLYGPGQSNSPLHF
TRBJ1-2 TRBV2 TRBD1 - TGTGCCAGCAGTTTCATGGGGACAGGGGGAATGGATGGCTACACCTTC CASSFMGTGGMDGYTF
TRBJ2-4 TRBV4-3 TRBD1 many TGCGCCAGCAGCCAAGGACAGGGAGCCAAAAACATTCAGTACTTC CASSQGQGAKNIQYF
TRBJ2-3 TRBV5-1 TRBD2 - TGCGCCAGCAGTCCGGGGACTAGCCGCACAGATACGCAGTATTTT CASSPGTSRTDTQYF
TRBJ1-1 TRBV28 - few TGTGCCAGCAGTTTAATGACAGCTGAAGCTTTCTTT CASSLMTAEAFF
TRBJ2-1 TRBV7-9 TRBD2 - TGTGCCAGCAGAGAATCGGGACTACCCAGCCAGCAGTTCTTC CASRESGLPSQQFF
TRBJ2-1 TRBV7-8 - - TGTGCCAGCAGCTTAGACACTCTAGGTTCCTACAATGAGCAGTTCTTC CASSLDTLGSYNEQFF